This entry lists 23 T cell receptor beta chains sequenced from one sample in a study of cytomegalovirus exposure and HLA in healthy donors. Use of 60 Vbeta and 13 Jbeta primers characterized the PCR. Repertoires were generated with immunoSEQ multiplex PCR, while TCRdb's copy carries only in-frame clones and drops some. The sample includes tens of thousands of clones, 75% to 80% of them seen just once. Sequences were obtained from PBMCs. Receptors were obtained from a middle-aged woman in good health and CMV-seropositive.

V and J are TRBV7-2 and TRBJ2-1; D is uncertain. This CDR3 region has 12 residues. Trimming took off 4 bases at V and 4 bases at J, with 5 bases between the two ends. Germline values: CDR1 SGHTA, CDR2 FQGNSA. DNA of the CDR3: TGTGCCAGCAGCTACGGTTACAATGAGCAGTTCTTC. Its protein is CASSYGYNEQFF.

This clone has only a few counts. The V gene is TRBV29-1, the J gene TRBJ2-7; no reliable D call. The CDR3 sequence is 10 residues long. Germline CDR1 and CDR2: SQVTM and ANQGSEA. The V end was cut by 0 bases, the J end by 10 bases, with 7 bases between. CDR3 sequence (DNA): TGCAGCGTTGAAGATTCAGGACAGTACTTC. Translation: CSVEDSGQYF.

The chain is built from TRBV5-6 and TRBJ2-3, with 13 bases that match TRBD2. Germline CDR1 reads SGHDT; CDR2 reads YYEEEE. The ends lost 4 bases at V and 4 bases at J; junction bases unmatched: 12. The length of the CDR3 is 18 residues. CDR3 in DNA: TGTGCCAGCAGCCGCCGGACTCAACTAGCGGGAGGGCCAGATACGCAGTATTTT. It translates to CASSRRTQLAGGPDTQYF.

The chain is built from TRBV11-1 and TRBJ1-1; TRBD1 agrees at 8 bases. The germline V gene has CDR1 SGHAT and CDR2 FQDESV (reference sequence). The CDR3 length is 15 residues. Trimming at V came to 7 bases and at J to 1 base, leaving 8 bases not matched to a gene. The CDR3 loop reads CASNLGQGGNTEAFF. As DNA, the CDR3 is TGTGCCAGCAACCTCGGACAGGGAGGGAACACTGAAGCTTTCTTT.

The genes are TRBV20-1 and TRBJ1-5; D is uncertain. V was pared by 4 bases and J by 5 bases, with 6 bases between. CDR3 size: 11 residues. CDR1 DFQATT and CDR2 SNEGSKA come from the germline V gene (reference sequence). The chain's CDR3 is CSATRDQPQHF. The CDR3 DNA reads TGCAGTGCTACCCGAGATCAGCCCCAGCATTTT.

The chain employs TRBV7-9 and TRBJ2-1; 10 nucleotides line up with TRBD2. The germline V gene has CDR1 SEHNR and CDR2 FQNEAQ (reference sequence). The CDR3 length is 15 residues. The V segment lost 4 bases and the J segment 4 bases; nucleotides outside the gene matches: 4. Written as DNA, the CDR3 is TGTGCCAGCAGCTGGACTAGCGGAAAATACAATGAGCAGTTCTTC. It yields the protein CASSWTSGKYNEQFF. Drawing the rest from reference TRBV7-9 and TRBJ2-1, the complete variable domain is DTGVSQNPRHKITKRGQNVTFRCDPISEHNRLYWYRQTLGQGPEFLTYFQNEAQLEKSRLLSDRFSAERPKGSFSTLEIQRTEQGDSAMYLCASSWTSGKYNEQFFGPGTRLTVL.

The genes are TRBV19 and TRBJ2-6, with D tentatively TRBD2 (6 bases). The germline V gene encodes CDR1 LNHDA and CDR2 SQIVND (reference sequence). The CDR3 has 14 amino acids. V was shortened by 5 bases and J by 3 bases, with 8 bases between the two germline ends. The DNA for the CDR3 is TGTGCCAGTAGTTGGGGGGATGGGGCCAACGTCCTGACTTTC. Protein: CASSWGDGANVLTF.

This clone has only one observation. The chain joins TRBV7-9 to TRBJ2-1; 8 positions agree with TRBD2. The CDR3 contains 17 residues. Trimming at V came to 5 bases and at J to 6 bases, leaving 15 bases not matched to a gene. The germline V gene has CDR1 SEHNR and CDR2 FQNEAQ (reference sequence). The CDR3 region is CASSHLEWTSSPNEQFF. The CDR3 DNA is TGTGCCAGCAGCCACTTGGAGTGGACTAGCTCCCCCAATGAGCAGTTCTTC. Together with reference TRBV7-9 and TRBJ2-1, the CDR3 gives the full variable domain: DTGVSQNPRHKITKRGQNVTFRCDPISEHNRLYWYRQTLGQGPEFLTYFQNEAQLEKSRLLSDRFSAERPKGSFSTLEIQRTEQGDSAMYLCASSHLEWTSSPNEQFFGPGTRLTVL.

This clone was observed a few times. V is TRBV29-1 and J is TRBJ2-7; TRBD2 matches at 10 bases. This CDR3 has 14 residues. Germline V gene sequence: CDR1 SQVTM, CDR2 ANQGSEA. With V trimmed by 7 bases and J by 2 bases, 8 bases remained unmatched. The CDR3 DNA reads TGCAGCGCCGAGAGGCTAGCGGGAGCCTACGAGCAGTACTTC. Translation: CSAERLAGAYEQYF.

The chain joins TRBV5-6 to TRBJ2-4, with D possibly being TRBD1 (6 bases). This CDR3 spans 15 amino acids. Germline CDR1 and CDR2: SGHDT and YYEEEE. Trimming removed 1 base from V and 9 bases from J, with 17 bases in between. CDR3 nucleotide sequence: TGTGCCAGCAGCTTGTATGGGGGCGGGCACGGCATTCAGTACTTC. This gives the protein CASSLYGGGHGIQYF.

This clone was picked up one time. The CDR3 protein is CASSTGTGDTEAFF. The CDR3 nucleotides are TGTGCCAGCAGCACAGGGACAGGGGACACTGAAGCTTTCTTT. The chain links TRBV13 to TRBJ1-1, with 10 bases that match TRBD1. The germline V gene has CDR1 PRHDT and CDR2 FYEKMQ (reference sequence). V lost 5 bases, J lost 3 bases, and 3 bases stayed unmatched. CDR3 length equals 14 residues.

The V and J genes are TRBV28 and TRBJ2-1; TRBD2 aligns across 15 bases. The CDR3 consists of 15 residues. With V trimmed by 3 bases and J by 12 bases, 6 bases remained unmatched. Germline assignment: CDR1 MDHEN and CDR2 SYDVKM. CDR3 loop: CASSFPGLAGGGQFF. The CDR3 region has the DNA TGTGCCAGCAGTTTTCCGGGACTAGCGGGAGGTGGGCAGTTCTTC.

V gene TRBV5-6 combines with J gene TRBJ2-1; 9 bases map to TRBD1. The CDR3 is 16 residues long. Trimming took 1 base from V and 8 from J; bases not matched to a gene: 10. Germline CDR1 SGHDT, CDR2 YYEEEE. The CDR3 region has the DNA TGTGCCAGCAGCTTGTCGGGACAGGGTGTTTCAGATGAGCAGTTCTTC. Amino acid sequence: CASSLSGQGVSDEQFF.

The chain combines TRBV7-9 with TRBJ2-7, with a weak D call TRBD1 (7 bases). The V gene's germline CDR1 is SEHNR and CDR2 FQNEAQ (reference sequence). V lost 4 bases to trimming and J lost 7 bases, with 11 bases between them. CDR3 length equals 12 residues. The CDR3 region has the DNA TGTGCCAGCAGCTCCTCAGGGGGGGAGCAGTACTTC. Translating it yields CASSSSGGEQYF.

This clone is medium-sized (0.01 to 0.1%). Other DNA sequences in this specimen translate into the identical CDR3. The V call is TRBV30, the J call TRBJ2-7; TRBD2 is a possible D gene (6 bases). The CDR3 totals 14 residues. The ends were cut back, 2 bases at V and 3 bases at J, with 14 bases in the middle. Looked up from germline, CDR1 is GTSNPN and CDR2 is SVGIG (reference sequence). Here the CDR3 reads CAWSPGTGDYEQYF. The CDR3 nucleotides are TGTGCCTGGAGTCCCGGGACTGGAGACTACGAGCAGTACTTC.

V is TRBV9 and J is TRBJ2-3, with D tentatively TRBD1 (6 bases). Germline V gene data show CDR1 as SGDLS and CDR2 as YYNGEE. The CDR3 contains 15 residues. V lost 0 bases and J lost 9, with 17 bases in between. The CDR3 nucleotides read TGTGCCAGCAGCGTAGCCCAGGGGCCACTCGGGACGCAGTATTTT. Protein: CASSVAQGPLGTQYF.

The J gene is TRBJ1-1, the V gene TRBV28; the match to TRBD1 covers 7 bases. V trimming: 6 bases; J trimming: 4 bases; junction bases outside the gene matches: 5. The germline V gene has CDR1 MDHEN and CDR2 SYDVKM. CDR3 length equals 13 residues. This CDR3 reads CASSLTGRTEAFF. CDR3 DNA: TGTGCCAGCAGCCTGACAGGGCGCACTGAAGCTTTCTTT.

The chain is built from TRBV27 and TRBJ2-7; D gene ambiguous. This CDR3 contains 13 residues. V was shortened by 1 base and J by 1 base, with 5 bases between the two germline ends. Germline CDR1 and CDR2: MNHEY and SMNVEV (reference sequence). The CDR3 nucleotides are TGTGCCAGCAGTTTATACGGTTCCTACGAGCAGTACTTC. Its translation is CASSLYGSYEQYF.

This chain joins TRBV7-3 and TRBJ2-3, with 8 nucleotides matching TRBD2. The CDR3 totals 17 residues. Germline V gene data show CDR1 as SGHTA and CDR2 as FQGTGA. V was clipped by 0 bases and J by 2 bases; unmatched bases: 7. Here the CDR3 reads CASSLTGTRSITDTQYF. The CDR3 nucleotides read TGTGCCAGCAGCTTAACGGGGACTAGGAGTATCACAGATACGCAGTATTTT.

V usage is TRBV7-2 and J usage is TRBJ2-4, with D possibly TRBD2 on 7 matching bases. Trimming took off 8 bases at V and 5 bases at J, with 10 bases between the two ends. The CDR3 sequence is 12 residues long. Germline values: CDR1 SGHTA, CDR2 FQGNSA. CDR3 in amino acids: CASGGGQNIQYF. CDR3 DNA sequence: TGTGCCAGCGGGGGGGGCCAAAACATTCAGTACTTC.

The genes are TRBV2 and TRBJ1-5, with TRBD1 matching 7 bases. Germline lookup yields CDR1 SNHLY and CDR2 FYNNEI. The length of the CDR3 is 14 residues. Losses at the gene ends were 6 bases for V and 1 base for J; bases not matched to a gene: 3. DNA of the CDR3: TGTGCCAGCAGCGTACAGGGGAGCAATCAGCCCCAGCATTTT. This translates into CASSVQGSNQPQHF.

The rearrangement links TRBV4-2 to TRBJ2-7; D is perhaps TRBD1 (5 bases). Germline CDR1 is LGHNA and CDR2 is YNFKEQ. V shed 0 bases and J shed 0 bases, with 12 bases lying between them. The CDR3 sequence is 16 residues long. The CDR3 loop reads CASSQDWQGFSYEQYF. The CDR3 nucleotides are TGTGCCAGCAGCCAAGATTGGCAGGGATTCTCCTACGAGCAGTACTTC.

The sample holds a few counts of this clone. This chain connects TRBV5-1 to TRBJ2-1; 9 positions match TRBD2. The CDR3 runs 15 residues. The V and J ends lost 0 bases and 7 bases, in that order; junction bases with no gene match: 5. In germline, CDR1 is SGHRS, CDR2 YFSETQ. This chain's CDR3 is CASSLARTSVNEQFF. Here the CDR3 DNA reads TGCGCCAGCAGCTTGGCTCGGACTAGCGTAAATGAGCAGTTCTTC.